This record covers a single T cell receptor beta chain. Generated by immunoSEQ multiplex PCR, the TCRdb table keeps only in-frame clones and is missing some. Of about 120,000 clones in the sample, approximately 74% were seen once. This entry is derived from a study of blood T cell repertoires in COVID-19. Overall study: COVID-19 samples from acute and convalescent phases originated in the United States, Italy and Spain.

This CDR3 has 15 amino acids. CDR1 LNHDA and CDR2 SQIVND come from the germline V gene (reference sequence). The V segment lost 7 bases and the J segment 6 bases; nucleotides outside the gene matches: 12. The clonotype comes from a man in his fifties or sixties with acute or convalescent COVID-19. Material for sequencing was peripheral blood. This chain links TRBV19 with TRBJ1-5, with 7 bases fitting TRBD1. CDR3 nucleotides: TGTGCCAGTACCAGGAGGGGGCAGGGGGGTCAGCCCCAGCATTTT. Translated: CASTRRGQGGQPQHF.